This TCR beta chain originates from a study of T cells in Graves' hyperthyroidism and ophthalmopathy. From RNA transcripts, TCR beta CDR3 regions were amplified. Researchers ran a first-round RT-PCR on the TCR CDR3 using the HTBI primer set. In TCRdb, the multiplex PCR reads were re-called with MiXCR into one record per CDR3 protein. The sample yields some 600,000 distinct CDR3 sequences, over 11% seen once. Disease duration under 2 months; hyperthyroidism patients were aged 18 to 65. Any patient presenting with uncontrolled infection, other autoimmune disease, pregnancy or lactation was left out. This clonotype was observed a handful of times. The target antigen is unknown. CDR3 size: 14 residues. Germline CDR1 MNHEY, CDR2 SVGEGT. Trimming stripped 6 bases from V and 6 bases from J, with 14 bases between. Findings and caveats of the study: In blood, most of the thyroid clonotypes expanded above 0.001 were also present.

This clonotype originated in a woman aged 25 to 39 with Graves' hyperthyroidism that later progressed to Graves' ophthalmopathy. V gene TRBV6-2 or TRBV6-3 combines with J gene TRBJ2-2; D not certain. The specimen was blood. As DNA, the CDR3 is TGTGCCAGCAGCCCCAGCAGGTCAGCCGGGGAGCTGTTTTTT. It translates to CASSPSRSAGELFF.